One and the same sample provided the 10 T cell receptor beta chains below, sequenced in a study of tumor-infiltrating lymphocytes in primary liver carcinoma. From approximately 490 ng total RNA, TCR beta cDNA was generated with a primer in the constant region. Construction of TCR beta libraries relied on three successive nested multiplex PCR rounds employing slightly modified ARM-PCR. With TRBV1-TRBV30 forward primers and a C-beta reverse primer, the first two PCR rounds were run for approximately 10 cycles each. One entry per CDR3 protein, called by TCRdb with MiXCR from the multiplex PCR reads. The data hold 300,000 to 350,000 distinct CDR3 sequences, with about two thirds observed a single time. Out of unsorted whole blood came the blood RNA, and germline DNA was extracted as well. The material sequenced was peripheral blood. The receptors were sampled from a man between 40 and 49 years old with primary liver carcinoma and hepatitis B virus infection.

With respect to this clonotype: This may come from a read error, since a much larger clone is one base off. The chain joins TRBV6-5 to TRBJ2-5; the match to TRBD2 covers 8 bases. CDR3 length: 20 residues. Germline lookup yields CDR1 MNHEY and CDR2 SVGAGI. The J segment lost 4 bases and the V segment lost 0 bases, leaving 19 bases of the junction unmatched. The CDR3 is CASSYSYTSGRYGPRETQYF. DNA for the CDR3: TGTGCCAGCAGTTACTCGTACACGAGCGGGAGATATGGGCCTCGAGAGACCCAGTACTTC.

Turning to this clonotype: This may be a read error: a much more frequent sequence differs by one nucleotide. The CDR3 sequence is CVSSQLTETYEQYF. CDR3 nucleotides: TGCGTCAGCAGCCAGCTGACAGAAACCTACGAGCAGTACTTC. The chain links TRBV4-3 to TRBJ2-4; perhaps TRBD1 as D (5 bases). The last part of the DNA fits TRBJ2-7 better; the J call may be wrong. Germline assignment: CDR1 LGHNA and CDR2 YSLEER. CDR3 length equals 14 residues.

The table lists this clonotype with a count of one. The rearrangement uses TRBV5-4 and TRBJ2-3, with a tentative D call TRBD1 (6 bases). Looked up from germline, CDR1 is SGHNT and CDR2 is YYREEE (reference sequence). Trimming pared 4 bases from V and 3 bases from J, leaving 15 bases between. The CDR3 loop spans 15 amino acids. The CDR3 protein is CASSLHRARTDTQYF. The DNA of the CDR3 is TGTGCCAGCAGCCTGCACAGGGCCAGAACAGATACGCAGTATTTT.

V and J are TRBV10-1 and TRBJ2-1; D remains unclear. Trimming shortened V by 6 bases and J by 2 bases, and 14 bases separated the two germline ends. The CDR3 runs to 15 residues. Germline V gene data show CDR1 as WNHNN and CDR2 as SYGVQD (reference sequence). The CDR3 DNA follows: TGCGCCAGCAGCACTGGCGGAGTGGCCTACAATGAGCAGTTCTTC. Its translation is CASSTGGVAYNEQFF.

Note on this clonotype: Germline and junction disagree at one end, which may indicate a read error. The chain carries TRBV11-2 and TRBJ2-1, with a tentative D call TRBD1 (6 bases). The V gene's germline CDR1 is SGHAT and CDR2 FQNNGV. The CDR3 covers 13 residues. This CDR3 is CASRNRVGNKQFF. CDR3 DNA sequence: TGTGCTAGCCGGAACAGGGTAGGCAATAAGCAGTTCTTC.

Concerning this clonotype itself: This could be a read error, since a much larger clone is one nucleotide away. This rearrangement joins TRBV5-5 to TRBJ2-1, with TRBD1 matching 10 bases. Germline CDR1 SGHKS, CDR2 YYEKEE (reference sequence). The CDR3 spans 12 residues. V dropped 6 bases and J dropped 16; count of bases not matched to a gene: 10. CDR3 DNA: TGTGCCAGCAACTTCCGGGACAGGGGTGAATTCTTC. It yields the protein CASNFRDRGEFF. Full variable domain (missing parts from reference TRBV5-5 and TRBJ2-1): DAGVTQSPTHLIKTRGQQVTLRCSPISGHKSVSWYQQVLGQGPQFIFQYYEKEERGRGNFPDRFSARQFPNYSSELNVNALLLGDSALYLCASNFRDRGEFFGPGTRLTVL.

The rearrangement uses TRBV11-2 and TRBJ1-5; 8 nucleotides align to TRBD1. The J call is uncertain, as TRBJ2-3 better fits the DNA end. The CDR3 is 13 residues long. The germline V gene encodes CDR1 SGHAT and CDR2 FQNNGV. The CDR3 DNA reads TGTGCCAGCAGTTTACAGGGGGATCAGCCCCAGTATTTT. This sequence encodes CASSLQGDQPQYF.

In DNA form, the CDR3 reads TGTGCCAGCAGCCCATTCATGTACAGGGGTTACCGGGGAGATACGCAGTATTTT. Translation: CASSPFMYRGYRGDTQYF. This rearrangement joins TRBV11-2 to TRBJ2-3; 7 bases match TRBD1. Germline-derived CDR1 and CDR2 are SGHAT and FQNNGV. The CDR3 totals 18 residues. J gave up 5 bases and V 5 bases, and 19 bases lay outside the gene matches. Full variable domain (missing parts from reference TRBV11-2 and TRBJ2-3): EAGVAQSPRYKIIEKRQSVAFWCNPISGHATLYWYQQILGQGPKLLIQFQNNGVVDDSQLPKDRFSAERLKGVDSTLKIQPAKLEDSAVYLCASSPFMYRGYRGDTQYFGPGTRLTVL.

Regarding this clonotype: This CDR3 is missing its conserved last phenylalanine or tryptophan, likely due to a read error. The chain combines TRBV6-1 with TRBJ2-7; the match to TRBD2 covers 8 bases. The CDR3 has 17 amino acids. Germline V gene lookup returns CDR1 MNHNS and CDR2 SASEGT. The DNA for the CDR3 is TGTGCCAACAGTGAAGATCTAGCGGGCAGTATCTCCTACGAGCAGTACTAC. Translation: CANSEDLAGSISYEQYY.

In regard to this clonotype: This could be a read error, since a much larger clone is one nucleotide away. The chain is built from TRBV6-1 and TRBJ1-5, with a tentative D call TRBD1 (5 bases). Germline V CDR1 and CDR2: MNHNS, SASEGT. The CDR3 sequence is 16 residues long. CDR3 DNA: TGTGTCAGCAGTGAACTCGCAGGGACTAGCAATCAGCCCCAGCATTTT. Residues: CVSSELAGTSNQPQHF.